Below, 29 T cell receptor beta chains from the same sample are listed, as sequenced in a study of shared clonotypes between healthy human individuals. Selected positively for CCR7 and CD45RO-negative, naive CD8 cells excluded terminally differentiated effector memory CD45RA+ cells. The protocol was immunoSEQ multiplex PCR, while the TCRdb copy is restricted to in-frame clones and leaves out a portion. Altogether roughly 2.1 million clones are present, roughly 91% being singletons, with the ten largest covering 1.5% to 2%. The specimen was naive CD8+ T cells from PBMCs. The source is a man younger than 30 in good health. Some clones in this sample may be carry-over from other donors' samples.

The chain carries TRBV10-2 and TRBJ1-4; D is uncertain. The ends were cut back, 2 bases at V and 4 bases at J, with 8 bases in the middle. This CDR3 has 14 residues. The V gene's germline CDR1 is WSHSY and CDR2 SAAADI. The CDR3 coding sequence is TGCGCCAGCAGTGAGGGGCACCTTAATGAAAAACTGTTTTTT. Translating gives CASSEGHLNEKLFF.

The CDR3 region has the DNA TGTGCCAGCAGTCCAGGCCCAAAGACCCAGTACTTC. Translating gives CASSPGPKTQYF. The chain joins TRBV28 to TRBJ2-5; D is ambiguous. Germline loops: CDR1 MDHEN, CDR2 SYDVKM. V dropped 5 bases and J dropped 6 bases, with 10 bases sitting between them. This CDR3 comprises 12 residues.

This chain links TRBV7-9 with TRBJ2-5, with TRBD1 as a possible D gene (5 bases). CDR1 SEHNR and CDR2 FQNEAQ come from the germline V gene (reference sequence). The CDR3 sequence is 17 residues long. V lost 5 bases, J lost 1 base, and 20 bases lay in between. CDR3 DNA: TGTGCCAGCAGCCCGTACCTGGCAGGGCCAAGCCAAGAGACCCAGTACTTC. Translation: CASSPYLAGPSQETQYF.

Worth noting for this clone: At the DNA level, this CDR3 is encoded by other sequences in the same sample as well. The chain couples TRBV5-1 to TRBJ1-2; no reliable D call. Trimming took off 4 bases at V and 2 bases at J, with 9 bases between the two ends. This CDR3 has 13 amino acids. Germline V gene lookup returns CDR1 SGHRS and CDR2 YFSETQ. Here the CDR3 reads CASSLTENYGYTF. CDR3 coding DNA: TGCGCCAGCAGCCTGACCGAAAACTATGGCTACACCTTC.

The chain carries TRBV19 and TRBJ1-1; tentative D call: TRBD1 (5 bases). The CDR3 covers 15 residues. Germline CDR1 reads LNHDA; CDR2 reads SQIVND (reference sequence). V was pared by 5 bases and J by 6 bases, with 19 bases between. CDR3 residues: CASSGRAARGAEAFF. The CDR3 DNA is TGTGCCAGTAGTGGCCGGGCGGCTCGAGGGGCTGAAGCTTTCTTT.

Details on this clone: Other nucleotide sequences in the sample specify the same CDR3. The gene calls are TRBV5-6 and TRBJ2-2; no clear D gene. The CDR3 consists of 13 residues. CDR1 and CDR2 from the germline V gene are SGHDT and YYEEEE. V lost 2 bases to trimming and J lost 3 bases, with 5 bases between them. This CDR3 is CASSFRYTGELFF. As DNA, the CDR3 is TGTGCCAGCAGCTTCCGGTACACCGGGGAGCTGTTTTTT.

V usage is TRBV6-5 and J usage is TRBJ2-3; D is possibly TRBD1 or TRBD2 (5 bases each). The CDR3 has 16 amino acids. The germline V and J ends were trimmed by 1 base and 1 base, with 12 bases remaining between them. Per the germline V gene, CDR1 is MNHEY and CDR2 is SVGAGI. The CDR3 loop is CASSYFGVGGTDTQYF. The CDR3 DNA reads as TGTGCCAGCAGTTACTTCGGGGTGGGGGGCACAGATACGCAGTATTTT.

The gene calls are TRBV27 and TRBJ2-7, with 9 nucleotides matching TRBD2. The CDR3 has 15 amino acids. V gave up 5 bases and J gave up 1 base; unmatched junction bases: 6. Germline lookup yields CDR1 MNHEY and CDR2 SMNVEV (reference sequence). This CDR3 reads CASSPRLAESYEQYF. CDR3 DNA: TGTGCCAGCAGTCCCCGACTAGCGGAGTCCTACGAGCAGTACTTC.

The gene calls are TRBV7-8 and TRBJ1-5; 8 bases line up with TRBD1. The V segment lost 5 bases and the J segment 2 bases; nucleotides outside the gene matches: 8. This CDR3 is 16 amino acids long. Germline-derived CDR1 and CDR2 are SGHVS and FQNEAQ. The CDR3 spells CASSEYGQGRNQPQHF. The CDR3 DNA is TGTGCCAGCAGCGAATACGGACAGGGTCGCAATCAGCCCCAGCATTTT.

The chain is built from TRBV5-1 and TRBJ2-2; a weak D match, TRBD1 (6 bases). Per the germline V gene, CDR1 is SGHRS and CDR2 is YFSETQ. This CDR3 comprises 15 residues. Trimming took off 4 bases at V and 3 bases at J, with 13 bases between the two ends. CDR3 coding DNA: TGCGCCAGCAGCCCCGGGACACAATACACCGGGGAGCTGTTTTTT. This gives the protein CASSPGTQYTGELFF.

The chain recombines TRBV7-8 with TRBJ1-1, with 9 bases fitting TRBD1. Trimming at V came to 5 bases and at J to 3 bases, leaving 4 bases not matched to a gene. The V gene's germline CDR1 is SGHVS and CDR2 FQNEAQ. The CDR3 is 14 residues long. Here the CDR3 DNA reads TGTGCCAGCAGCCTTGGGACAGGGCACACTGAAGCTTTCTTT. This gives the protein CASSLGTGHTEAFF. Based on the CDR3 plus reference TRBV7-8 and TRBJ1-1, the full variable domain is GAGVSQSPRYKVAKRGQDVALRCDPISGHVSLFWYQQALGQGPEFLTYFQNEAQLDKSGLPSDRFFAERPEGSVSTLKIQRTQQEDSAVYLCASSLGTGHTEAFFGQGTRLTVV.

In its sample, this clone was seen once. Other DNA sequences in the sample encode the same CDR3. This chain connects TRBV14 to TRBJ2-7; TRBD2 matches 8 bases. The germline V gene encodes CDR1 SGHDN and CDR2 FVKESK. After removal of 3 bases from V and 6 bases from J, the junction contained 4 bases not matched to a gene. The CDR3 contains 13 residues. CDR3 nucleotides: TGTGCCAGCAGCCAGGGGCTAGCGGGCGAGCAGTACTTC. The encoded protein is CASSQGLAGEQYF.

The gene calls are TRBV25-1 and TRBJ2-5; a weak D match, TRBD2 (6 bases). The CDR3 spans 13 residues. Germline loops: CDR1 MGHDK, CDR2 SYGVNS. V dropped 5 bases and J dropped 5 bases, with 12 bases sitting between them. CDR3 sequence reads: CASSSAGPETQYF. CDR3 bases: TGTGCCAGCAGTAGTGCGGGGCCCGAGACCCAGTACTTC.

The gene calls are TRBV5-1 and TRBJ2-7, with TRBD1 identical over 9 bases. Looked up from germline, CDR1 is SGHRS and CDR2 is YFSETQ. The trim removed 3 bases at V and 3 bases at J, leaving 10 bases unmatched. The CDR3 covers 16 residues. Here the CDR3 DNA reads TGCGCCAGCAGCTCACTACAGGGGGCTAATCTCTACGAGCAGTACTTC. Translating it yields CASSSLQGANLYEQYF.

In regard to this clone: The sample contains more than one DNA sequence encoding this CDR3. The chain recombines TRBV9 with TRBJ1-1; 9 bases map to TRBD1. CDR1 is SGDLS and CDR2 is YYNGEE in the germline V gene. The length of the CDR3 is 15 residues. V lost 3 bases and J lost 1; bases outside the gene matches: 4. The CDR3 loop is CASSGPGQGNTEAFF. CDR3 DNA: TGTGCCAGCAGCGGACCGGGACAGGGGAACACTGAAGCTTTCTTT.

The chain has TRBV27 and TRBJ2-1; 12 nucleotides match TRBD2. This CDR3 has 15 amino acids. V shed 5 bases, J shed 5 bases, and the junction held 4 bases outside the gene matches. Germline CDR1 reads MNHEY; CDR2 reads SMNVEV (reference sequence). The CDR3 sequence is CASSILAGGHNEQFF. CDR3 nucleotide sequence: TGTGCCAGCAGTATCCTAGCGGGAGGGCACAATGAGCAGTTCTTC.

J is TRBJ1-2 and V is TRBV5-1, with 10 nucleotides matching TRBD1. Trimming took 2 bases from V and 7 from J; bases not matched to a gene: 8. There are 15 residues in the CDR3. Germline CDR1 is SGHRS and CDR2 is YFSETQ. The CDR3 bases are TGCGCCAGCAGCTTCCCGGGACAGGGGAGGGGTGGCTACACCTTC. It encodes CASSFPGQGRGGYTF.

The table lists this clone with a count of one. This chain joins TRBV12-5 and TRBJ2-3; unclear D gene. Germline V lookup: CDR1 LGHNT, CDR2 FRNRAP. The ends were cut back, 5 bases at V and 4 bases at J, with 19 bases in the middle. The CDR3 sequence is 16 residues long. The CDR3 protein is CASGPTSSYSADTQYF. The CDR3 bases are TGTGCTAGTGGTCCGACGTCCTCCTACAGCGCAGATACGCAGTATTTT.

This chain uses TRBV19 with TRBJ2-1; the D is unclear. This CDR3 comprises 13 residues. The V end lost 5 bases, the J end lost 4 bases, and 9 bases lay between the germline ends. From germline, CDR1 is LNHDA and CDR2 SQIVND (reference sequence). The CDR3 sequence: CASSATPYNEQFF. CDR3 sequence (DNA): TGTGCCAGTAGTGCGACGCCTTACAATGAGCAGTTCTTC. Using reference TRBV19 and TRBJ2-1 for the parts outside the CDR3, the full variable domain is DGGITQSPKYLFRKEGQNVTLSCEQNLNHDAMYWYRQDPGQGLRLIYYSQIVNDFQKGDIAEGYSVSREKKESFPLTVTSAQKNPTAFYLCASSATPYNEQFFGPGTRLTVL.

The CDR3 spells CASSPVSGRRSVETQYF. CDR3 DNA: TGTGCCAGCAGCCCGGTTAGCGGGCGAAGGTCTGTAGAGACCCAGTACTTC. The chain links TRBV5-6 to TRBJ2-5; TRBD2 matches at 7 bases. This CDR3 comprises 17 residues. J gave up 4 bases and V 4 bases, and 16 bases lay outside the gene matches. Looked up from germline, CDR1 is SGHDT and CDR2 is YYEEEE.

The rearrangement joins TRBV9 to TRBJ2-2; D is perhaps TRBD1 or TRBD2 (5 bases each). V dropped 0 bases and J dropped 3 bases, with 12 bases sitting between them. Per germline, CDR1 SGDLS and CDR2 YYNGEE. This CDR3 has 16 residues. CDR3 DNA sequence: TGTGCCAGCAGCGTAGGGGACGGGTCCGACACCGGGGAGCTGTTTTTT. As protein: CASSVGDGSDTGELFF.

The chain has TRBV13 and TRBJ2-2, with 9 positions matching TRBD2. The V gene end was trimmed by 5 bases and the J gene end by 6 bases; junction bases not matched to a gene: 16. Germline CDR1 and CDR2: PRHDT and FYEKMQ (reference sequence). The CDR3 is 18 amino acids. DNA for the CDR3: TGTGCCAGCAGCCACAAGATCATTAGCGGGAGTATAGCCGGGGAGCTGTTTTTT. It is translated as CASSHKIISGSIAGELFF.

This clone showed up just once. This rearrangement joins TRBV28 to TRBJ2-5, with 8 nucleotides matching TRBD2. Germline assignment: CDR1 MDHEN and CDR2 SYDVKM. V lost 6 bases and J lost 2; bases outside the gene matches: 8. There are 15 residues in the CDR3. Here the CDR3 reads CASSQGLGGQETQYF. The CDR3 bases are TGTGCCAGCAGCCAGGGACTAGGGGGACAAGAGACCCAGTACTTC.

The chain carries TRBV7-6 and TRBJ2-5, with 10 positions matching TRBD2. CDR1 and CDR2 from the germline V gene are SGHVS and FNYEAQ. V was pared by 1 base and J by 2 bases, with 4 bases of the junction left unmatched. The length of the CDR3 is 16 residues. The CDR3, as DNA: TGTGCCAGCAGCTTAGGGGCTAGCGGGAGTCAAGAGACCCAGTACTTC. It yields the protein CASSLGASGSQETQYF.

This clone showed up just a few times. This chain links TRBV29-1 with TRBJ1-2; D is undetermined. This CDR3 region has 12 residues. In germline, CDR1 is SQVTM, CDR2 ANQGSEA. Between the trimmed V and J ends, which lost 0 bases and 6 bases, there was a span of 8 bases. CDR3 in amino acids: CSVEDSHDGYTF. The CDR3 DNA follows: TGCAGCGTTGAAGACAGTCACGATGGCTACACCTTC.

This chain joins TRBV6-1 and TRBJ2-3, with unresolved D. V lost 2 bases and J lost 2, with 17 bases in between. Looked up from germline, CDR1 is MNHNS and CDR2 is SASEGT. The CDR3 spans 17 residues. This CDR3 reads CASSEYALSTNTDTQYF. The CDR3 nucleotides are TGTGCCAGCAGTGAATACGCGCTTAGTACTAACACAGATACGCAGTATTTT.

The V and J genes are TRBV7-9 and TRBJ2-1; 9 positions match TRBD1. Germline loops: CDR1 SEHNR, CDR2 FQNEAQ (reference sequence). The J segment lost 8 bases and the V segment lost 8 bases, leaving 7 bases of the junction unmatched. The CDR3 is 13 amino acids. The CDR3 region has the DNA TGTGCCAGCGGGGACAGGGTGGGACATGAGCAGTTCTTC. Protein: CASGDRVGHEQFF.

The rearrangement uses TRBV10-2 and TRBJ2-1, with 8 nucleotides matching TRBD2. The CDR3 consists of 13 residues. Germline CDR1 and CDR2: WSHSY and SAAADI. Unmatched junction bases numbered 8, after V lost 10 bases and J lost 6 bases. CDR3 region: CATERERSNEQFF. In DNA form, the CDR3 reads TGCGCCACCGAGCGGGAGAGGAGCAATGAGCAGTTCTTC.

The chain carries TRBV7-6 and TRBJ2-1, with D maybe TRBD2 (5 bases). Germline V gene data show CDR1 as SGHVS and CDR2 as FNYEAQ. The CDR3 has 16 amino acids. Trimming shortened V by 5 bases and J by 4 bases, and 18 bases separated the two germline ends. As DNA, the CDR3 is TGTGCCAGCAGCCCCCGGCCAAGCGGAGGTTACAATGAGCAGTTCTTC. Amino acid sequence: CASSPRPSGGYNEQFF.